The rows below give T cell receptor beta chains drawn from one sample of a study of OX40 agonist ivuxolimab in advanced cancers. The table came from immunoSEQ multiplex PCR; TCRdb's copy has only in-frame clones and leaves some out. There are roughly 80,000 clones in the sample; approximately 85% occur only once, and around 0.6% lies in the top ten. Here the sequenced sample was CD4+ or CD8+ T cells sorted from blood, taken in a trial of the OX40 agonist ivuxolimab. Receptors were obtained from an adult with an advanced solid tumor such as melanoma, head and neck, liver or kidney cancer. Each CDR3 is given with its conserved first and last residue. The D gene is left open where the match is weak. A row's size may be missing; if present it is once, few, many or a size class.

clone size | D gene | J gene | V gene | CDR3 protein | CDR3 DNA
- | - | TRBJ2-7 | TRBV6-5 | CATGTTSYEQYF | TGTGCCACCGGGACAACCTCCTACGAGCAGTACTTC
- | - | TRBJ2-7 | TRBV5-1 | CASTSSGNIQEQYF | TGCGCCAGTACCTCTTCAGGCAATATTCAGGAGCAGTACTTC
- | TRBD2 | TRBJ2-3 | TRBV5-4 | CASSTGTISTDTQYF | TGTGCCAGCAGTACCGGGACTATAAGCACAGATACGCAGTATTTT
- | - | TRBJ2-3 | TRBV7-2 | CASSQGPGGPDTQYF | TGTGCCAGCAGCCAGGGACCCGGGGGGCCAGATACGCAGTATTTT
- | - | TRBJ2-7 | TRBV27 | CASSSPPGGQTYEQYF | TGTGCCAGCAGTTCCCCCCCCGGGGGCCAAACCTACGAGCAGTACTTC
- | - | TRBJ2-5 | TRBV5-6 | CASSSTLAEETQYF | TGTGCCAGCAGCTCAACATTAGCGGAGGAGACCCAGTACTTC
- | TRBD2 | TRBJ2-1 | TRBV5-1 | CASSLGSSGGASSALAYEQFF | TGCGCCAGCAGCTTGGGTTCTAGCGGGGGGGCTAGTTCTGCCCTCGCCTATGAGCAGTTCTTC
- | TRBD2 | TRBJ2-1 | TRBV6-5 | CASRRLAGGKDEQFF | TGTGCCAGCAGGCGGCTAGCGGGGGGGAAGGATGAGCAGTTCTTC
few | TRBD1 | TRBJ1-6 | TRBV7-9 | CAGGQRDNSPLHF | TGTGCCGGGGGACAGAGAGATAATTCACCCCTCCACTTT
- | - | TRBJ1-1 | TRBV5-1 | CASSLEYGGRTEAFF | TGCGCCAGCAGCTTGGAATATGGGGGTCGGACTGAAGCTTTCTTT
- | TRBD2 | TRBJ2-7 | TRBV19 | CASSKGDAGGTEQYF | TGTGCCAGTAGTAAAGGGGATGCGGGGGGAACGGAGCAGTACTTC
- | - | TRBJ1-5 | TRBV19 | CASDSGRDSNQPQHF | TGTGCCAGTGACTCCGGACGGGATAGCAATCAGCCCCAGCATTTT
- | - | TRBJ2-3 | TRBV7-2 | CASSHGVHADTQYF | TGTGCCAGCAGCCACGGGGTTCACGCAGATACGCAGTATTTT
- | - | TRBJ1-4 | TRBV6-5 | CASSYSRGSEKLFF | TGTGCCAGCAGTTACTCGAGAGGGAGTGAAAAACTGTTTTTT
few | - | TRBJ1-2 | TRBV4-3 | CASSQDSNYGYTF | TGCGCCAGCAGCCAAGACAGCAACTATGGCTACACCTTC
- | - | TRBJ1-2 | TRBV7-9 | CASSLVSDYGYTF | TGTGCCAGCAGCTTAGTTTCGGACTATGGCTACACCTTC
- | - | TRBJ2-3 | TRBV5-5 | CASSLAADKSQYF | TGTGCCAGCAGCTTGGCGGCAGACAAGTCGCAGTATTTT
few | - | TRBJ2-7 | TRBV18 | CASSPRDTYEQYF | TGTGCCAGCTCTCCCAGGGATACCTACGAGCAGTACTTC
- | - | TRBJ2-3 | TRBV13 | CASSLGERDTQYF | TGTGCCAGCAGCTTAGGCGAGAGGGATACGCAGTATTTT
- | - | TRBJ2-3 | TRBV9 | CASQGGGSDTQYF | TGTGCCAGCCAGGGGGGGGGCTCAGATACGCAGTATTTT
- | - | TRBJ1-2 | TRBV10-3 | CAISETGYGYTF | TGTGCCATCAGTGAGACTGGGTATGGCTACACCTTC
- | - | TRBJ2-2 | TRBV7-2 | CASSHDGTDGELFF | TGTGCCAGCAGCCATGATGGGACCGACGGGGAGCTGTTTTTT
once | TRBD2 | TRBJ2-3 | TRBV11-2 | CASSAMIAGGPQDTQYF | TGTGCCAGCAGCGCCATGATAGCGGGGGGGCCGCAAGATACGCAGTATTTT
- | TRBD1 | TRBJ2-7 | TRBV18 | CASSRPGQGVYEQYF | TGTGCCAGCTCACGACCGGGACAGGGGGTCTACGAGCAGTACTTC
- | TRBD2 | TRBJ2-3 | TRBV19 | CASSMLSGGGTDTQYF | TGTGCCAGTAGTATGCTAAGCGGGGGGGGCACAGATACGCAGTATTTT